The entry below gives a single T cell receptor beta chain sequence along with its context. Germline-derived CDR1 and CDR2 are SQVTM and ANQGSEA. J gave up 2 bases and V 7 bases, and 5 bases lay outside the gene matches. The CDR3 runs 14 residues. Via MiXCR, TCRdb re-called the 5' RACE reads, giving one row per CDR3 protein. The sample records fewer than 450,000 distinct CDR3 sequences, roughly 30% being singletons. This sample is drawn from a study of identical twins' blood T cells. The source material was PBMCs. This receptor was taken from a woman aged 18 to 55 in good health. This chain uses TRBV29-1 with TRBJ2-3; 11 bases agree with TRBD2. The CDR3 region is CSARLAGYTDTQYF. Written as DNA, the CDR3 is TGCAGCGCCAGACTAGCGGGATACACAGATACGCAGTATTTT.